The present T cell receptor (beta chain) was sequenced within a study of beta chain features in type 1 diabetes. About the study: When patients were set against healthy donors, age, gender and cell yields were similar. Whole-study results and caveats: TCRB CDR3s from Type 1 diabetes patients were moderately but significantly shorter in all four CD4+ subsets. cDNA-based reads could over-represent cells with high TCR expression.

A remark on this clone: Antigen: not known.

Germline V gives CDR1 SNHLY, CDR2 FYNNEI. The germline V and J ends were trimmed by 3 bases and 5 bases, with 10 bases remaining between them. This CDR3 has 13 amino acids. Expressed TCRB transcripts got sequenced, as all isolated RNA was reverse transcribed. Clones were sequenced by immunoSEQ multiplex PCR, and TCRdb holds only the in-frame ones, with some missing. The table lists 640,000 or so clones, roughly 13% of them singletons. This TCR derives from a man younger than 35 with type 1 diabetes. The rearrangement joins TRBV2 to TRBJ1-2; D remains ambiguous. The specimen was naive CD4+ T cells from blood. Here the CDR3 reads CASSDFAGYGYTF. CDR3 in DNA: TGTGCCAGCAGTGATTTTGCGGGGTATGGCTACACCTTC.